The TCR beta chain under discussion was sequenced for a study of cytomegalovirus exposure and HLA in healthy donors. The length of the CDR3 is 13 residues. CDR1 is SQVTM and CDR2 is ANQGSEA in the germline V gene. V dropped 3 bases and J dropped 1 base, with 9 bases sitting between them. General study findings and limits: Of the V segments, some could not be distinguished, including TRBV6-2 and TRBV6-3, and were excluded. The classifier reportedly diagnosed cytomegalovirus status with high specificity and sensitivity. Cytomegalovirus association was assigned to about 150 TCR beta chains. In an earlier analysis, most TCR beta V segments were productive about 87% or about 30% of the time.

The PCR was carried out with 60 Vbeta primers and 13 Jbeta primers. The assay was immunoSEQ multiplex PCR, and TCRdb's table has in-frame clones only and misses some. The sample has hundreds of thousands of clones; about 81% are singletons. A remark on this clone: The antigen is not known.

The genes are TRBV29-1 and TRBJ2-5; tentative D call: TRBD2 (6 bases). The clonotype originates from a middle-aged man in good health and CMV-seropositive. Sample: PBMCs. The CDR3 spells CSVEAGSQETQYF. CDR3 in DNA: TGCAGCGTTGAGGCGGGGTCCCAAGAGACCCAGTACTTC.